Listed here is a single T cell receptor beta chain. Its target is unknown. No conserved phenylalanine or tryptophan is present at the end of the CDR3, so a read error is the likely explanation. Investigators took RNA and DNA out together from roughly 21-30 mg of unsorted bulk tissue. Chronic HBV infection, which was untreated, was present in the patients. The sample belongs to a study of tumor-infiltrating lymphocytes in primary liver carcinoma. Study at large: Each of the growths was stage T1-T3 N0M0, extending about 4.2 to 10 cm across.

Study-wide findings and caveats: The study found a significantly higher top-250-clone fraction in tumors than in blood (p = 0.039).

TCR beta cDNA was reverse-transcribed from around 0.55 ug of total RNA. The reaction used a constant-region primer and ProtoScript II reverse transcriptase. Construction of TCR beta libraries relied on three successive nested multiplex PCR rounds employing slightly modified ARM-PCR. Both of the initial two PCR rounds ran for about 11 cycles and employed TRBV1-TRBV30 forward primers alongside a C-beta reverse primer. TCRdb reprocessed the multiplex PCR reads via MiXCR and lists one record per CDR3 protein. The table records about 120,000 distinct CDR3 sequences, around 65% of them present only once. This CDR3 is built from 20 residues. Germline-derived CDR1 and CDR2 are SGHVS and FQNEAQ.

The sequenced material came from tumor-adjacent normal liver tissue. The receptor's source is a woman between 55 and 75 years old with primary liver carcinoma and hepatitis B virus infection. The gene calls are TRBV7-8 and TRBJ2-7; 12 positions match TRBD2. DNA for the CDR3: TGCGCCAGCAGCTTAGGGTACTGGCTAGCGGGAGGGCCTCCCACCTACGAGCAGTACTTA. Translating it yields CASSLGYWLAGGPPTYEQYL.